This T cell receptor beta chain was recovered during a study of T cell clones after liver transplantation. The method was immunoSEQ multiplex PCR; TCRdb's version includes in-frame clones alone and lacks a portion of them. The sample consists of 51,000 or so clones, 70% to 90% of them appearing once. The CDR3 consists of 12 residues. The V gene's germline CDR1 is SQVTM and CDR2 ANQGSEA. The V end was cut by 4 bases, the J end by 4 bases, with 10 bases between. The V call is TRBV29-1, the J call TRBJ1-1; D may be TRBD1 (5 bases). The sequencing here drew on CD8+ T cells from blood, taken 12 months after liver transplant. This sequence was found in a human patient who received a liver transplant. The graft donor may have contributed some T cells. In DNA, the CDR3 is TGCAGCGTTGGTCTTGGGGGCACTGAAGCTTTCTTT. This sequence encodes CSVGLGGTEAFF.